Below, 24 T cell receptor beta chains from the same sample are listed, as sequenced in a study of blood T cell repertoires in COVID-19. TCRdb's copy holds only in-frame clones and misses some; the assay was immunoSEQ multiplex PCR. Here the sample spans 250,000 to 300,000 clones, roughly 89% being singletons. The specimen was peripheral blood. Receptor source: a woman in her fifties or sixties with COVID-19, enrolled during active disease.

The chain recombines TRBV11-2 with TRBJ1-2; D perhaps matches TRBD1 (6 bases). V shed 0 bases and J shed 4 bases, with 12 bases lying between them. Per the germline V gene, CDR1 is SGHAT and CDR2 is FQNNGV. This CDR3 has 15 amino acids. This CDR3 reads CASSLDRQASYGYTF. CDR3 sequence (DNA): TGTGCCAGCAGCTTAGATAGACAGGCCAGCTATGGCTACACCTTC.

This clone was observed a single time. The chain combines TRBV2 with TRBJ1-1; D uncertain. The CDR3 sequence is 16 residues long. Per the germline V gene, CDR1 is SNHLY and CDR2 is FYNNEI. With 7 bases removed from V and 2 bases from J, the gap between germline ends came to 20 bases. CDR3 sequence: CASKQLSSRENTEAFF. DNA for the CDR3: TGTGCCAGCAAGCAACTATCCTCCAGAGAAAACACTGAAGCTTTCTTT.

The count of this clone is one. The V gene is TRBV19, the J gene TRBJ2-7, with TRBD2 identical over 15 bases. This CDR3 is 15 amino acids long. V lost 5 bases and J lost 5; bases outside the gene matches: 4. The germline V gene has CDR1 LNHDA and CDR2 SQIVND (reference sequence). The CDR3 is CASSRTSGGVNEQYF. In DNA, the CDR3 is TGTGCCAGTAGTCGGACTAGCGGGGGGGTGAACGAGCAGTACTTC.

This clone came up a few times. Other DNA variants within this sample encode the same CDR3. V gene TRBV7-2 combines with J gene TRBJ1-5; D not resolved. Germline V gene lookup returns CDR1 SGHTA and CDR2 FQGNSA. V was cut by 3 bases and J by 4 bases, with 10 bases left in between. The CDR3 totals 14 residues. The CDR3 sequence: CASSLTFGNQPQHF. For the CDR3, the DNA is TGTGCCAGCAGCTTGACCTTCGGGAATCAGCCCCAGCATTTT.

This clone was recorded once. The rearrangement links TRBV25-1 to TRBJ2-2; 8 nucleotides align to TRBD1. The junction had 2 bases not matched to a gene; V was cut back by 7 bases and J by 4 bases. CDR1 and CDR2 (germline): MGHDK, SYGVNS. This CDR3 is built from 13 residues. CDR3 loop: CASNRGFTGELFF. DNA for the CDR3: TGTGCCAGCAACAGGGGGTTCACCGGGGAGCTGTTTTTT.

The chain has TRBV19 and TRBJ2-7, with a possible D match to TRBD1 (6 bases). Germline V CDR1 and CDR2: LNHDA, SQIVND (reference sequence). Trimming left V 1 base short and J 5 bases short, with 6 bases between. There are 12 residues in the CDR3. CDR3 sequence (DNA): TGTGCCAGTAGTATAGCAGGGGACGAGCAGTACTTC. Protein product: CASSIAGDEQYF.

The chain joins TRBV7-9 to TRBJ1-6, with D unresolved. With 5 bases removed from V and 0 bases from J, the gap between germline ends came to 8 bases. CDR1 is SEHNR and CDR2 is FQNEAQ in the germline V gene (reference sequence). This CDR3 has 15 residues. CDR3 bases: TGTGCCAGCAGCCCCGGGAGCTCCTATAATTCACCCCTCCACTTT. This codes for CASSPGSSYNSPLHF.

The rearrangement uses TRBV5-6 and TRBJ1-6; no definite D call. V was shortened by 1 base and J by 6 bases, with 14 bases between the two germline ends. The CDR3 loop spans 16 amino acids. Germline V gene data show CDR1 as SGHDT and CDR2 as YYEEEE. The chain's CDR3 is CASSLFASSSNSPLHF. CDR3 nucleotides: TGTGCCAGCAGCTTGTTCGCCAGTTCTTCTAATTCACCCCTCCACTTT.

V is TRBV18 and J is TRBJ1-2, with D possibly being TRBD1 (5 bases). V lost 9 bases to trimming and J lost 0 bases, with 17 bases between them. CDR1 KGHSH and CDR2 LQKENI come from the germline V gene. The CDR3 has 15 amino acids. DNA of the CDR3: TGTGCCAGTTCCACCGGGACTGGAGCTAACTATGGCTACACCTTC. Its translation: CASSTGTGANYGYTF.

The gene calls are TRBV6-6 and TRBJ1-2; D gene ambiguous. CDR1 MNHNY and CDR2 SVGAGI come from the germline V gene (reference sequence). Trimming left V 7 bases short and J 2 bases short, with 14 bases between. This CDR3 has 14 residues. Written as DNA, the CDR3 is TGTGCCAGCAAAACCCGCGGAGGGAACTATGGCTACACCTTC. This gives the protein CASKTRGGNYGYTF.

This clone occurred a few times. This sequence joins TRBV6-5 and TRBJ1-5; possibly TRBD1 for D (6 bases). This CDR3 spans 15 amino acids. Trimming pared 6 bases from V and 5 bases from J, leaving 17 bases between. Per germline, CDR1 MNHEY and CDR2 SVGAGI. CDR3 protein: CASRPQGRVDQPQHF. The CDR3 DNA reads as TGTGCCAGCAGACCGCAGGGGCGGGTTGATCAGCCCCAGCATTTT.

This clone appeared once. Here the CDR3 reads CASSPVLAHLALYGYTF. The CDR3 DNA follows: TGTGCCAGCAGCCCGGTCCTCGCCCATCTCGCCCTCTATGGCTACACCTTC. This chain joins TRBV7-2 and TRBJ1-2; no clear D gene. Trimming pared 5 bases from V and 4 bases from J, leaving 23 bases between. This CDR3 is built from 17 residues. Germline CDR1 SGHTA, CDR2 FQGNSA.

CDR3 nucleotides: TGCGCCAGCAGCCGGTTCACAGGGGTGGATGAAAAACTGTTTTTT. This sequence encodes CASSRFTGVDEKLFF. V usage is TRBV4-3 and J usage is TRBJ1-4, with 7 bases fitting TRBD1. J lost 6 bases, V lost 4 bases, and 8 bases had no gene match. Per the germline V gene, CDR1 is LGHNA and CDR2 is YSLEER. The CDR3 covers 15 residues.

This clone appeared a single time. The V call is TRBV30, the J call TRBJ2-3; 8 bases fit TRBD1. The junction had 4 bases not matched to a gene; V was cut back by 2 bases and J by 6 bases. The CDR3 is made up of 13 amino acids. Germline V gene data show CDR1 as GTSNPN and CDR2 as SVGIG (reference sequence). This CDR3 reads CAWSQGARDTQYF. In DNA form, the CDR3 reads TGTGCCTGGAGTCAGGGGGCGCGGGATACGCAGTATTTT.

The V and J genes are TRBV18 and TRBJ1-1; 8 bases are shared with TRBD1. This CDR3 comprises 12 residues. In germline, CDR1 is KGHSH, CDR2 LQKENI. V lost 6 bases to trimming and J lost 7 bases; unmatched junction nucleotides: 4. CDR3 DNA sequence: TGTGCCAGCTCGTTGGACAGGGATGAAGCTTTCTTT. Residues: CASSLDRDEAFF.

The chain joins TRBV6-5 to TRBJ1-1; D is ambiguous. The V gene's germline CDR1 is MNHEY and CDR2 SVGAGI. V was trimmed by 8 bases and J by 1 base, leaving 14 bases between them. This CDR3 comprises 14 residues. The CDR3 DNA reads as TGTGCCAGCTCAGTTGGGTGGGCGAACACTGAAGCTTTCTTT. Residues: CASSVGWANTEAFF.

The chain links TRBV7-2 to TRBJ2-3; 10 bases agree with TRBD2. The V segment lost 6 bases and the J segment 4 bases; nucleotides outside the gene matches: 10. The germline CDR1 and CDR2 sequences are SGHTA and FQGNSA. The CDR3 sequence is 16 residues long. The CDR3 DNA sequence: TGTGCCAGCAGTTCCTCTAGCGGGGGCGTCGCAGATACGCAGTATTTT. Encoded protein: CASSSSSGGVADTQYF.

To note about this clone: Within the sample, other DNA sequences also encode this same CDR3. The V call is TRBV5-1, the J call TRBJ2-7; D uncertain. The CDR3 runs 14 residues. The germline CDR1 and CDR2 sequences are SGHRS and YFSETQ. Trimming removed 0 bases from V and 0 bases from J, with 7 bases in between. The CDR3 DNA reads TGCGCCAGCAGCTTGGGACAAGGCTCCTACGAGCAGTACTTC. It encodes CASSLGQGSYEQYF.

The CDR3 loop reads CASSQEVAIGRGNQPQHF. The CDR3 coding sequence is TGCGCCAGCAGCCAAGAGGTCGCGATCGGGCGGGGCAATCAGCCCCAGCATTTT. This chain connects TRBV4-1 to TRBJ1-5; D gene uncertain. V was trimmed by 0 bases and J by 2 bases, leaving 17 bases between them. The V gene's germline CDR1 is MGHRA and CDR2 YSYEKL. The CDR3 totals 18 residues.

This clone was seen a single time. V gene TRBV27 combines with J gene TRBJ1-5; D is perhaps TRBD1 (5 bases). Looked up from germline, CDR1 is MNHEY and CDR2 is SMNVEV (reference sequence). CDR3 length equals 13 residues. The germline V and J ends were trimmed by 6 bases and 6 bases, with 12 bases remaining between them. CDR3 sequence reads: CASRQVESQPQHF. The DNA of the CDR3 is TGTGCCAGCAGACAGGTAGAAAGTCAGCCCCAGCATTTT.

This clone has only a few counts. The chain employs TRBV27 and TRBJ1-6; the D is unclear. The V end was cut by 6 bases, the J end by 10 bases, with 10 bases between. This CDR3 is built from 12 residues. Per germline, CDR1 MNHEY and CDR2 SMNVEV (reference sequence). The CDR3 is CASRGGPSPLHF. Written as DNA, the CDR3 is TGTGCCAGCAGGGGCGGGCCATCACCCCTCCACTTT.

V usage is TRBV7-9 and J usage is TRBJ2-3; no firm D call. V lost 3 bases and J lost 1, with 8 bases in between. Germline CDR1 SEHNR, CDR2 FQNEAQ (reference sequence). This CDR3 is 14 amino acids long. The CDR3 here is CASSFWPRTDTQYF. CDR3 sequence (DNA): TGTGCCAGCAGCTTTTGGCCCCGCACAGATACGCAGTATTTT.

This chain uses TRBV3-1 (or the pseudogene TRBV3-2) with TRBJ1-6, with D perhaps matching TRBD1 (6 bases). Germline assignment: CDR1 LGHDT and CDR2 YNNKEL (reference sequence). The CDR3 consists of 13 residues. Between the trimmed V and J ends, which lost 0 bases and 11 bases, there was a span of 8 bases. CDR3 in amino acids: CASSQDDRTPLHF. For the CDR3, the DNA is TGTGCCAGCAGCCAAGACGACAGGACACCCCTCCACTTT.

The V gene is TRBV6-4, the J gene TRBJ1-2; TRBD1 matches at 12 bases. Losses at the gene ends were 8 bases for V and 7 bases for J; bases not matched to a gene: 8. Per germline, CDR1 MRHNA and CDR2 SNTAGT. This CDR3 is built from 14 residues. Here the CDR3 DNA reads TGTGCCAGCCGGCCGGGACAGGGGGCGGCTGGCTACACCTTC. This codes for CASRPGQGAAGYTF.